The clone carrying this T cell receptor beta chain was counted a single time. The sample holds other DNA sequences that translate to the same CDR3. Produced via immunoSEQ multiplex PCR; TCRdb's table is partial and in-frame only. This table has about 5,500 clones, more than 80% appearing once. This record comes from a study of T cell repertoires in ileal Crohn's disease. In germline, CDR1 is SGHKS, CDR2 YYEKEE (reference sequence). Trimming removed 0 bases at V and 4 bases at J, with 13 bases between. CDR3 size: 16 residues. This chain links TRBV5-5 with TRBJ1-4; weak D call: TRBD1 (6 bases). The sample consisted of ileal tissue. This TCR was recovered from an adult with Crohn's disease. DNA for the CDR3: TGTGCCAGCAGCTTGGGGACAGTGCCCGATAATGAAAAACTGTTTTTT. This translates into CASSLGTVPDNEKLFF.